A selection of T cell receptor beta chains follows, all from one sample in a study of vaccination and CD4 T cells after COVID-19. Using its own MiXCR run on the PCR reads, TCRdb lists one record per CDR3 protein. The table has approximately 5,100 distinct CDR3 sequences, about 77% seen once. Their target antigens are unknown. Sequenced input: CD4+ T cells from blood, cultured in vitro. All receptors come from a human donor who had recovered from COVID-19. Both conserved end residues are part of each CDR3. Fields, in order: V gene, clone size, J gene, D gene, CDR3 DNA, CDR3 protein. A D gene is named only where the DNA matches it firmly. The size of a clone is reported for some rows only, either as once, few or many, or as a class for expanded clones.

v_gene: TRBV20-1; abundance: .; j_gene: TRBJ2-1; d_gene: .; CDR3nt: TGCAGTGCTAGAGTCTCCATAGCGGAAGCCTACAATGAGCAGTTCTTC; CDR3aa: CSARVSIAEAYNEQFF
v_gene: TRBV19; abundance: few; j_gene: TRBJ2-5; d_gene: TRBD1; CDR3nt: TGTGCCAGTAGTATCGGGTACAGGGGGCGCCAAGAGACCCAGTACTTC; CDR3aa: CASSIGYRGRQETQYF
v_gene: TRBV6-5; abundance: .; j_gene: TRBJ1-6; d_gene: .; CDR3nt: TGTGCCAGCAGTTACTCGATGAGTGATTCACCCCTCCACTTT; CDR3aa: CASSYSMSDSPLHF
v_gene: TRBV5-4; abundance: large; j_gene: TRBJ2-5; d_gene: .; CDR3nt: TGTGCCAGCAGCCAAATCTCAGGACAAGAGACCCAGTACTTC; CDR3aa: CASSQISGQETQYF
v_gene: TRBV20-1; abundance: few; j_gene: TRBJ1-2; d_gene: TRBD1; CDR3nt: TGCAGTGCTACGGGGACAGGGCAAGGCTACACCTTC; CDR3aa: CSATGTGQGYTF
v_gene: TRBV7-2; abundance: few; j_gene: TRBJ1-2; d_gene: .; CDR3nt: TGTGCCAGCAGCTTAGCGTGGGGGGAAGGTGGCTACACCTTC; CDR3aa: CASSLAWGEGGYTF
v_gene: TRBV2; abundance: .; j_gene: TRBJ1-6; d_gene: .; CDR3nt: TGTGCCAGCAGTCGGTCACAATCACCCCTCCACTTT; CDR3aa: CASSRSQSPLHF
v_gene: TRBV27; abundance: .; j_gene: TRBJ1-1; d_gene: TRBD1; CDR3nt: TGTGCCAGCAGTTTATTAGGACAGGGGGGGAACACTGAAGCTTTCTTT; CDR3aa: CASSLLGQGGNTEAFF
v_gene: TRBV2; abundance: .; j_gene: TRBJ1-2; d_gene: .; CDR3nt: TGTGCCAGCACCCGAGGGGTATATGGCTACACCTTC; CDR3aa: CASTRGVYGYTF
v_gene: TRBV20-1; abundance: .; j_gene: TRBJ2-5; d_gene: TRBD2; CDR3nt: TGCAGTGCTCCTGCGGGAGGCCCCGGGGAGACCCAGTACTTC; CDR3aa: CSAPAGGPGETQYF
v_gene: TRBV20-1; abundance: .; j_gene: TRBJ2-7; d_gene: .; CDR3nt: TGCAGTGCTAGACAGGGTTACGTCTACGAGCAGTACTTC; CDR3aa: CSARQGYVYEQYF
v_gene: TRBV27; abundance: .; j_gene: TRBJ1-6; d_gene: TRBD1; CDR3nt: TGTGCCAGCAGTTTATGGGGGACAGGGCTCTCCTATAATTCACCCCTCCACTTT; CDR3aa: CASSLWGTGLSYNSPLHF
v_gene: TRBV5-4; abundance: .; j_gene: TRBJ2-5; d_gene: .; CDR3nt: TGTGCCAGCAGTTGGGGTAACCGCCAAGAGACCCAGTACTTC; CDR3aa: CASSWGNRQETQYF
v_gene: TRBV20-1; abundance: .; j_gene: TRBJ2-7; d_gene: TRBD2; CDR3nt: TGCAGTGCTAGGGAATTAGCGGGGGGAGCCTACGAGCAGTACTTC; CDR3aa: CSARELAGGAYEQYF
v_gene: TRBV2; abundance: .; j_gene: TRBJ1-5; d_gene: TRBD1; CDR3nt: TGTGCCAGCAGGTCGGGACAGTTCTGGCAGCCCCAGCATTTT; CDR3aa: CASRSGQFWQPQHF
v_gene: TRBV6-2/TRBV6-3; abundance: .; j_gene: TRBJ2-4; d_gene: .; CDR3nt: TGTGCCAGCCGGACAGTAGCCAAAAACATTCAGTACTTC; CDR3aa: CASRTVAKNIQYF
v_gene: TRBV6-1; abundance: few; j_gene: TRBJ1-6; d_gene: .; CDR3nt: TGTGCCAGCACTAAAGGACATGGAGCGTCACCCCTCCACTTT; CDR3aa: CASTKGHGASPLHF
v_gene: TRBV2; abundance: .; j_gene: TRBJ2-3; d_gene: .; CDR3nt: TGTGCCAGCAAGGGGGAATCAGATACGCAGTATTTT; CDR3aa: CASKGESDTQYF
v_gene: TRBV20-1; abundance: .; j_gene: TRBJ2-7; d_gene: .; CDR3nt: TGCAGTGCCTCAAGGGGTAGGGAGCAGTACTTC; CDR3aa: CSASRGREQYF